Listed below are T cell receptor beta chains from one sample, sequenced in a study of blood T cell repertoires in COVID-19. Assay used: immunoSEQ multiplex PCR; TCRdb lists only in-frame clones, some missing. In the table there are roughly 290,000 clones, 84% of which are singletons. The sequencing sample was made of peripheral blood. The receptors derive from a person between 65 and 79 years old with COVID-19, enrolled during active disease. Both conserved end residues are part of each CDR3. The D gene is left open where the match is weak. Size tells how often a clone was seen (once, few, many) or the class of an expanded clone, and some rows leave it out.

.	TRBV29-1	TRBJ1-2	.	TGCAGCGCCCCGTCGTTAGGAGACCATGGCTACACCTTC	CSAPSLGDHGYTF
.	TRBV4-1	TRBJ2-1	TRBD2	TGCGCCAGCAGCCAAGGACTTGGGAGGGTCTACAATGAGCAGTTCTTC	CASSQGLGRVYNEQFF
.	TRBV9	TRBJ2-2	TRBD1	TGTGCCAGCAGTCGTAGACAGGGTAACACCGGGGAGCTGTTTTTT	CASSRRQGNTGELFF
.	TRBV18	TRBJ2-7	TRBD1	TGTGCCAGCTCCCTCCGACAGGGAACCTACGAGCAGTACTTC	CASSLRQGTYEQYF
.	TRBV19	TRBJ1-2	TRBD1	TGTGCCAGTAGTATACGATGGGGACAGGGGGCCCGCCCTAACTATGGCTACACCTTC	CASSIRWGQGARPNYGYTF
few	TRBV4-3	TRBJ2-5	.	TGCGCCAGCAGCCAGGGGGACTCTCCTGGGGAAGAGACCCAGTACTTC	CASSQGDSPGEETQYF
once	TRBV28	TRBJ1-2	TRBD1	TGTGCCAGCAGATCCATCGGGACAGATGGCTACACCTTC	CASRSIGTDGYTF
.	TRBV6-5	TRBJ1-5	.	TGTGCCACCAGCCTCAGGGGAAATCAGCCCCAGCATTTT	CATSLRGNQPQHF
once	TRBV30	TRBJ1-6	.	TGTGCCTGGCGGGGGAACTATAATTCACCCCTCCACTTT	CAWRGNYNSPLHF
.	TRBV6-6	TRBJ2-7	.	TGTGCCAGCAGTCGGAGGACAGAGGTACTCGAGCAGTACTTC	CASSRRTEVLEQYF
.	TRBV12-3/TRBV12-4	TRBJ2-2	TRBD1	TGTGCCAGCAGTTCCTACCCAGGGGGCGAGCTGTTTTTT	CASSSYPGGELFF
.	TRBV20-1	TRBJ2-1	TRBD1	TGCAGTGCTAGTGGCGACAGGGGGCTCAATGAGCAGTTCTTC	CSASGDRGLNEQFF
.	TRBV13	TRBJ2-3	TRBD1	TGTGCCAGCAGCGACAGGGTTTCGCCAGATACGCAGTATTTT	CASSDRVSPDTQYF
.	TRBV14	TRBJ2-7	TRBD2	TGTGCCAGCAGCCCCCGACTAGCTAACGAGCAGTACTTC	CASSPRLANEQYF
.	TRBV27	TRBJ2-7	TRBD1	TGTGCCAGCAGAAACACCGGGACAGTGAACCCCTACGAGCAGTACTTC	CASRNTGTVNPYEQYF
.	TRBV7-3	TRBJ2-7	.	TGTGCCAGCAGCAAAGAACCCGGGACTTTGCCCTACGAGCAGTACTTC	CASSKEPGTLPYEQYF
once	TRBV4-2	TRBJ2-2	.	TGTGCCAGCAGCCAAGAAGGGGGTACCAGCGCCGGGGAGCTGTTTTTT	CASSQEGGTSAGELFF
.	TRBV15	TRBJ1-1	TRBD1	TGTGCCACCAGCAGACGGACAGGCTCGGTTGACGCTTTCTTT	CATSRRTGSVDAFF
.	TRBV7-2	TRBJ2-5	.	TGTGCCAGCAGCTTAGGGGGGGTAGAGACCCAGTACTTC	CASSLGGVETQYF
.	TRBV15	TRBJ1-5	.	TGTGCCACCAGCAGAAAAATTACAGGGTCGGAGCAGCCCCAGCATTTT	CATSRKITGSEQPQHF
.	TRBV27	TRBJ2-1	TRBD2	TGTGCCAGCAGTCCGACTAGCGGGAGGGCCTACAATGAGCAGTTCTTC	CASSPTSGRAYNEQFF
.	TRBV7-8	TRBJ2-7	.	TGTGCCAGCAGCTTAACGGAGGAGGTCTCGGGCGAGCAGTACTTC	CASSLTEEVSGEQYF
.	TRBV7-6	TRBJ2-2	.	TGTGCCAGCAGTCTAGATCACGGCACCGGGGAGCTGTTTTTT	CASSLDHGTGELFF
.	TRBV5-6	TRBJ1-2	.	TGTGCCAGCAGCTTCGCGCGGGGTTTGGGCTACACCTTC	CASSFARGLGYTF
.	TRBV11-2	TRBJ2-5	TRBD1	TGTGCCAGCAGCTTAGAGGTCGGGACAGTCTTTTCGGACCCCAAAGAGACCCAGTACTTC	CASSLEVGTVFSDPKETQYF
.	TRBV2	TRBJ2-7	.	TGTGCCAGCAGTGCCAGAGAGGACTTCAACCAGTACTTC	CASSAREDFNQYF
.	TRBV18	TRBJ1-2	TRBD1	TGTGCCAGCTCACCGGTACAGGGGCGGACTAACTATGGCTACACCTTC	CASSPVQGRTNYGYTF
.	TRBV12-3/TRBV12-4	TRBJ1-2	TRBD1	TGTGCCAGCAGTTTTGACAGGGGCTATGGCTACACCTTC	CASSFDRGYGYTF
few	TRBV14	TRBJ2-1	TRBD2	TGTGCCAGCAGCCCGGTAGCGGGGGGCGGCGGTGAGCAGTTCTTC	CASSPVAGGGGEQFF
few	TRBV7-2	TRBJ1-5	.	TGTGCCAGCAGCTTAGACAACAGGGTCAATCAGCCCCAGCATTTT	CASSLDNRVNQPQHF
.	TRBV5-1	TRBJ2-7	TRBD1	TGCGCCAGCAGAACCACAGGGGGAACCTACGAGCAGTACTTC	CASRTTGGTYEQYF
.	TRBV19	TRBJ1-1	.	TGTGCCAGTAGGCCCCCCGGCGGGGACGGCGCTTTCTTT	CASRPPGGDGAFF
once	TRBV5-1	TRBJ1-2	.	TGCGCCAGCAGCGTGGGCGGCCTCTATGGCTACACCTTC	CASSVGGLYGYTF
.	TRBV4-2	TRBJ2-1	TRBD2	TGTGCCAGCAGCCTTACTAGCGGGACTTACAATGAGCAGTTCTTC	CASSLTSGTYNEQFF
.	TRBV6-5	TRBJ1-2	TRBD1	TGTGCCAGCAGTCCCGCCCGGGGACAGGGGTATGGCTACACCTTC	CASSPARGQGYGYTF
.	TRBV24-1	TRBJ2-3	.	TGTGCCACCAGTGATTCTCCCCTTGGCAGCACAGATACGCAGTATTTT	CATSDSPLGSTDTQYF
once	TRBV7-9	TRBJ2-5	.	TGTGCCAGCAGCTTAGGGACACAAGGGACCCAGTACTTC	CASSLGTQGTQYF
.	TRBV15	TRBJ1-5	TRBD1	TGTGCCACCAGCGCTCGGACAGGGGGCAGCAATCAGCCCCAGCATTTT	CATSARTGGSNQPQHF
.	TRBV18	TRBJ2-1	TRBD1	TGTGCCAGCTCACTTCCTGACAGGGGCAACAACAATGAGCAGTTCTTC	CASSLPDRGNNNEQFF
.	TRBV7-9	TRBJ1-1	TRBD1	TGTGCCAGCAGCCACAGGACAGGGGGGGTCGACACTGAAGCTTTCTTT	CASSHRTGGVDTEAFF
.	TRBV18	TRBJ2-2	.	TGTGCCAGCTCACCGTCGAGCGCCGGGGAGCTGTTTTTT	CASSPSSAGELFF
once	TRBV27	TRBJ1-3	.	TGTGCCAGCAGTCCCCAAGACAGACGAAACACCATATATTTT	CASSPQDRRNTIYF
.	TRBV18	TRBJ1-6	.	TGTGCCAGCTCACCCGAAAGAGCGTATAATTCACCCCTCCACTTT	CASSPERAYNSPLHF
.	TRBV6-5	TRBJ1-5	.	TGTGCCAGCAACAGGGGCAATCAGCCCCAGCATTTT	CASNRGNQPQHF
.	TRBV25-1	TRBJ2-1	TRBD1	TGTGCCAGCACCGGGACAGGGGCCCTTCGCAGCAACAATGAGCAGTTCTTC	CASTGTGALRSNNEQFF
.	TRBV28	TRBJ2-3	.	TGTGCCAGCAGTTTGGGGCATGGTGGTACAGATACGCAGTATTTT	CASSLGHGGTDTQYF
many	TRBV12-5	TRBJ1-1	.	TGTGCTAGTGGTTCGAGGGGGGGGAACACTGAAGCTTTCTTT	CASGSRGGNTEAFF